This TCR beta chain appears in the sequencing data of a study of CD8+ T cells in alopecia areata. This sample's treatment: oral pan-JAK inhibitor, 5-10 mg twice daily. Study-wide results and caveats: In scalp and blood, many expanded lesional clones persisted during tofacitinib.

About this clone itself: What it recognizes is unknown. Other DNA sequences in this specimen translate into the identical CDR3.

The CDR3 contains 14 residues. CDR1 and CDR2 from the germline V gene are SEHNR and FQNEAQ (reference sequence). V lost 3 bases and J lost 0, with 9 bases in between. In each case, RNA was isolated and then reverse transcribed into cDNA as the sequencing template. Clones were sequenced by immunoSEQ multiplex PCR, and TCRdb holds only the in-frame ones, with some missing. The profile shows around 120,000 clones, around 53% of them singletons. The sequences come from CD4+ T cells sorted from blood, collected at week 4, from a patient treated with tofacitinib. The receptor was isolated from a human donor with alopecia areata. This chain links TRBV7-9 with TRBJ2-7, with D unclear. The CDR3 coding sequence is TGTGCCAGCAGCTTCGGGTTCAGCTCCTACGAGCAGTACTTC. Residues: CASSFGFSSYEQYF.